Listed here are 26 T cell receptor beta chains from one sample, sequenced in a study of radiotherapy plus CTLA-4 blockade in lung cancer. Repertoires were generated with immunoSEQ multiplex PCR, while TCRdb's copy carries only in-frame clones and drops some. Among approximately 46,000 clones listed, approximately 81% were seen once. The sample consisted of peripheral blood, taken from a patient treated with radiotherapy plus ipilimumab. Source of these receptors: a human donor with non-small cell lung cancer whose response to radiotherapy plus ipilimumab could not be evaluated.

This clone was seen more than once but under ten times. The CDR3: CASSPGGPSFYGYTF. The CDR3 DNA sequence: TGTGCCAGCAGCCCAGGGGGACCATCCTTCTATGGCTACACCTTC. The V and J genes are TRBV28 and TRBJ1-2; TRBD1 agrees at 7 bases. The CDR3 runs to 15 residues. The trim removed 6 bases at V and 4 bases at J, leaving 11 bases unmatched. Germline V gene data show CDR1 as MDHEN and CDR2 as SYDVKM.

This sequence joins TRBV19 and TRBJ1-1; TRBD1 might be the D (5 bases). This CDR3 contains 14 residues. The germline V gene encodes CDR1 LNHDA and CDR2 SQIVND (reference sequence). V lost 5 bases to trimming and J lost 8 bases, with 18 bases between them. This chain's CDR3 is CASSSALQGLEAFF. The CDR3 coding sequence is TGTGCCAGTAGTTCGGCCCTCCAGGGTTTAGAAGCTTTCTTT.

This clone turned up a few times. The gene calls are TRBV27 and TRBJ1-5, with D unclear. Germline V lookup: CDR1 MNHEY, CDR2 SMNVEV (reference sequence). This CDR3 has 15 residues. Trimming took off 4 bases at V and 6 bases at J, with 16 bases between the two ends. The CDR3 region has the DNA TGTGCCAGCAGTTCAACCGAAACGGGGATTCAGCCCCAGCATTTT. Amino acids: CASSSTETGIQPQHF.

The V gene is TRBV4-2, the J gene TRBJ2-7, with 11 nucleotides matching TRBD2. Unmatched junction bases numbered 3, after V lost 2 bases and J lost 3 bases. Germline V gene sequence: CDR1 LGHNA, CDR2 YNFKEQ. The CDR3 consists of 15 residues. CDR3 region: CASSQIAGGDYEQYF. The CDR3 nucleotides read TGTGCCAGCAGCCAAATAGCGGGAGGGGACTACGAGCAGTACTTC.

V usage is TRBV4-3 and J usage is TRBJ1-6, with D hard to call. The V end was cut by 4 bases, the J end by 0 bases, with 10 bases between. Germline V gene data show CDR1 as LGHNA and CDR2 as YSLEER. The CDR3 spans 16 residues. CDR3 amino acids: CASSRDPSSYNSPLHF. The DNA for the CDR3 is TGCGCCAGCAGCCGTGATCCGAGCTCCTATAATTCACCCCTCCACTTT.

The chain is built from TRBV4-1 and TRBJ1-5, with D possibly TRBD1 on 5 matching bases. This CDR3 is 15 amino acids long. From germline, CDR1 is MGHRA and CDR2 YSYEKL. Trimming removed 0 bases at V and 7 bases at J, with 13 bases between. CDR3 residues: CASSQDGARVQPQHF. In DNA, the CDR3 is TGCGCCAGCAGCCAAGATGGGGCCAGGGTACAGCCCCAGCATTTT.

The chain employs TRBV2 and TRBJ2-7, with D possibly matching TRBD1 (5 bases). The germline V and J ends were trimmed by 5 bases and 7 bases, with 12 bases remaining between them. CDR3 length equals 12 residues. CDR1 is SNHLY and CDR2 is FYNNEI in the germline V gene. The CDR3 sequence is CASSNRPREQYF. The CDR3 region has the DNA TGTGCCAGCAGTAACAGGCCTCGGGAGCAGTACTTC.

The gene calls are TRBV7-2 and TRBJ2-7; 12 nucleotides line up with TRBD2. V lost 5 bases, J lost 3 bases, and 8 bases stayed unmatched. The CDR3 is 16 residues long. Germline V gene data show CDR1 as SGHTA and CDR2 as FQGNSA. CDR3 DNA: TGTGCCAGCAGCGAGGCGACTAGCGGGAGTATCTACGAGCAGTACTTC. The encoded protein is CASSEATSGSIYEQYF.

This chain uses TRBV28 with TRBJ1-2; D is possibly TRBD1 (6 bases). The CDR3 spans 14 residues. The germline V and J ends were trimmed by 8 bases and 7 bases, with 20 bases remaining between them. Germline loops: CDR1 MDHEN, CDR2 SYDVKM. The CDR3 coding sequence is TGTGCCAGCGGGGAGGGGGTTTCCAGGGTTGGCTACACCTTC. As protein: CASGEGVSRVGYTF.

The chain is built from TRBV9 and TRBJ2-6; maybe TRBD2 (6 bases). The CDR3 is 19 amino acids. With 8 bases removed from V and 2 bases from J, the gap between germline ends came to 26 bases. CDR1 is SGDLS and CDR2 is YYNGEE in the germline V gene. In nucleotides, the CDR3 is TGTGCCAGTCCCCGGGAGATGGGGCCTACTCAGGCTGGGGCCAACGTCCTGACTTTC. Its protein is CASPREMGPTQAGANVLTF.

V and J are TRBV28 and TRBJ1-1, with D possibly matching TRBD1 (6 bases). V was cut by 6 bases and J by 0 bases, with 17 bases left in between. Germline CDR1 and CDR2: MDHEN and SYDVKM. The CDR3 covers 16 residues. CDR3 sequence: CASRMRLGTLNTEAFF. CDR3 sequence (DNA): TGTGCCAGCAGGATGAGACTCGGGACACTGAACACTGAAGCTTTCTTT.

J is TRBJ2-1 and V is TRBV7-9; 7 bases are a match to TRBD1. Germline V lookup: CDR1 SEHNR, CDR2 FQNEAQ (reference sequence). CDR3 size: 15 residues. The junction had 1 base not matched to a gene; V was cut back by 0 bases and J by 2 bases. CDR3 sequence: CASSLAGQTYNEQFF. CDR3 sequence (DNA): TGTGCCAGCAGCTTAGCGGGACAGACCTACAATGAGCAGTTCTTC.

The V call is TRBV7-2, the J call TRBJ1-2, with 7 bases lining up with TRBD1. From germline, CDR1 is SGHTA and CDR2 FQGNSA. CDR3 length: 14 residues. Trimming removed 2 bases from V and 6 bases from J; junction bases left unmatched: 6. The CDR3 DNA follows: TGTGCCAGCAGCTTAAGCAGGGGGTACGATGGCTACACCTTC. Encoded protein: CASSLSRGYDGYTF.

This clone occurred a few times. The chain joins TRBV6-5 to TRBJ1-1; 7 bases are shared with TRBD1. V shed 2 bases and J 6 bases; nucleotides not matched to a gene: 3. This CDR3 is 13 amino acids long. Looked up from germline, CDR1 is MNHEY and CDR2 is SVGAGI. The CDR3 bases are TGTGCCAGCAGTTACAGAACAGGGGCTGAAGCTTTCTTT. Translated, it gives CASSYRTGAEAFF.

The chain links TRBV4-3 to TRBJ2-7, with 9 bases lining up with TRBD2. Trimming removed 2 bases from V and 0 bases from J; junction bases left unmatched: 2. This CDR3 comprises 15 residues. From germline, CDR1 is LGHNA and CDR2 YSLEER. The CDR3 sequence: CASSQLAGISYEQYF. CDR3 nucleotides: TGCGCCAGCAGCCAACTAGCGGGAATCTCCTACGAGCAGTACTTC.

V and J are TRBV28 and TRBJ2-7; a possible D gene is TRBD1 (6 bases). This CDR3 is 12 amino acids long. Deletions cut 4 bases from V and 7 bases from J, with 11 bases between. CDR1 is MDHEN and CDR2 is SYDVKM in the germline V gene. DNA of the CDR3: TGTGCCAGCAGTTCAGGGACAAGGGAGCAGTACTTC. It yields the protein CASSSGTREQYF.

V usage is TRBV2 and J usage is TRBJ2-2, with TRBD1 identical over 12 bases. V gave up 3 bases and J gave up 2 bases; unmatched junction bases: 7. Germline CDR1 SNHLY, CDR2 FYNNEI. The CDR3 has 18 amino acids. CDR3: CASSEGTGGGANTGELFF. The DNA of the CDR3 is TGTGCCAGCAGTGAGGGGACAGGGGGCGGGGCCAACACCGGGGAGCTGTTTTTT.

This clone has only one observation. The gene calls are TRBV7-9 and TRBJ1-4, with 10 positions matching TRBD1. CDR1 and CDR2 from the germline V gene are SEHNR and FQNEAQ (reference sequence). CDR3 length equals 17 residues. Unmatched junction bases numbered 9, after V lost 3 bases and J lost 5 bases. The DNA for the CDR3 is TGTGCCAGCAGCTTTGGGGACAGGGGACCCAAAAATGAAAAACTGTTTTTT. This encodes CASSFGDRGPKNEKLFF.

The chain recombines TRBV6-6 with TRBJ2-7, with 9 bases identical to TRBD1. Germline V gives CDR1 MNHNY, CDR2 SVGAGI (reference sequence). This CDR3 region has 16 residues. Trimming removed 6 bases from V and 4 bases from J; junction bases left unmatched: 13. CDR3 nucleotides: TGTGCCAGCAGGGAAAAAGCCACAGGGGGCGGGTACGAGCAGTACTTC. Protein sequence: CASREKATGGGYEQYF.

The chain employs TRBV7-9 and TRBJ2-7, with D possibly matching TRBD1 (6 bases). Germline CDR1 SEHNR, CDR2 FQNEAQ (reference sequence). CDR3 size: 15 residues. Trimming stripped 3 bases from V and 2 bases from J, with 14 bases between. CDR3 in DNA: TGTGCCAGCAGCTTGTCAGCAGGGGAAACCTACGAGCAGTACTTC. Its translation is CASSLSAGETYEQYF.

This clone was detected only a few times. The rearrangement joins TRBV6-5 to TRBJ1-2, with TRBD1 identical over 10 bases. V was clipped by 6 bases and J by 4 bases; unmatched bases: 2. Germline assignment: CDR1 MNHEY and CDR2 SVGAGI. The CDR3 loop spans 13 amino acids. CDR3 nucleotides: TGTGCCAGCAGCCGACAGGGGGCCTATGGCTACACCTTC. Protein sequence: CASSRQGAYGYTF.

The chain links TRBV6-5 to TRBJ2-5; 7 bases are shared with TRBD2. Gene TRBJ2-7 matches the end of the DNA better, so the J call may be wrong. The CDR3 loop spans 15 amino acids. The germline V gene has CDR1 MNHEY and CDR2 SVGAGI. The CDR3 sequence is CASSYSGRGPYEQYF. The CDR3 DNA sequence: TGTGCCAGCAGTTACTCGGGGAGGGGTCCCTACGAGCAGTACTTC.

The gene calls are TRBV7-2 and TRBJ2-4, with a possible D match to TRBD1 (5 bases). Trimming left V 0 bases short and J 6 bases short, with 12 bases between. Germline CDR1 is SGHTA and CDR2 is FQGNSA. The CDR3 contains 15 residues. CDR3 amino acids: CASSLADWGLNIQYF. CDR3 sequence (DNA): TGTGCCAGCAGCTTAGCCGACTGGGGCCTAAACATTCAGTACTTC.

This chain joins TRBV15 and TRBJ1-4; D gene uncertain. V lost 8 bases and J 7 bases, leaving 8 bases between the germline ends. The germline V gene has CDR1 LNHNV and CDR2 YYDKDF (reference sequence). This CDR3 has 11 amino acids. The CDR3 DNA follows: TGTGCCACCCTGGGGAGTGAAAAACTGTTTTTT. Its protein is CATLGSEKLFF.

The CDR3 here is CASSQESSVEQYF. The CDR3, as DNA: TGTGCCAGCAGCCAAGAATCTTCGGTGGAGCAGTACTTC. This chain connects TRBV4-2 to TRBJ2-7, with unresolved D. This CDR3 contains 13 residues. The germline V and J ends were trimmed by 0 bases and 7 bases, with 10 bases remaining between them. CDR1 and CDR2 from the germline V gene are LGHNA and YNFKEQ.

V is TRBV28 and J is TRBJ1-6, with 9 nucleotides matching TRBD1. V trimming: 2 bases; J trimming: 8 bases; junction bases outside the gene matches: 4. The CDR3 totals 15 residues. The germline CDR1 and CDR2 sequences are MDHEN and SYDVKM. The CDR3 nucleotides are TGTGCCAGCAGTTTAGGGGACAGGGTTTATTCACCCCTCCACTTT. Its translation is CASSLGDRVYSPLHF. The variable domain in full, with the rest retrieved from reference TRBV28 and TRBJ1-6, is DVKVTQSSRYLVKRTGEKVFLECVQDMDHENMFWYRQDPGLGLRLIYFSYDVKMKEKGDIPEGYSVSREKKERFSLILESASTNQTSMYLCASSLGDRVYSPLHFGNGTRLTVT.